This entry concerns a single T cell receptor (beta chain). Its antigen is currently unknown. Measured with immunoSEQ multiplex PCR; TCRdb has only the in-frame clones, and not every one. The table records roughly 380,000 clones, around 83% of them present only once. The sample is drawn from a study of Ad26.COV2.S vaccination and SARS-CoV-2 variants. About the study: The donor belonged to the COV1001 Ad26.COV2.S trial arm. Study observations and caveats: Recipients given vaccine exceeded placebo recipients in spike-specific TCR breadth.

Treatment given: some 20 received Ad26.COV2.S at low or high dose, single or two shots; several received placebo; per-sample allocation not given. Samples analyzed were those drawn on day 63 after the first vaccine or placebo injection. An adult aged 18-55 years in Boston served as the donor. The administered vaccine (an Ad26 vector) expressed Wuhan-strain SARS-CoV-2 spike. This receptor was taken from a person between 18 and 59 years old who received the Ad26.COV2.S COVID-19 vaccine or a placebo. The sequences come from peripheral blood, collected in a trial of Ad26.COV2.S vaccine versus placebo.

In DNA, the CDR3 is TGTGCCAGCAGTGATCTAGCGGGTTCTGAGCAGTTCTTC. Translation: CASSDLAGSEQFF. The V and J genes are TRBV6-4 and TRBJ2-1, with 8 bases that match TRBD2. Trimming removed 3 bases from V and 9 bases from J; junction bases left unmatched: 4. The CDR3 sequence is 13 residues long. The germline CDR1 and CDR2 sequences are MRHNA and SNTAGT.